Following are 15 T cell receptor beta chains from one sample sequenced in a study of CD8+ T cells in alopecia areata (dated by TCRdb to about 2018). Receptor amplification or capture employed the immunoSEQ multiplex PCR assay. For TCR sequencing, RNA was extracted from every sample and reverse transcribed into cDNA to serve as template. TCRdb limited this immuneACCESS table to in-frame rearrangements with V and J called. A share of clones is missing; checked studies link under half to unresolved V genes, and the rest is unexplained. With over 250,000 clones recorded, this sample contains no clone counted only once. The ten largest clones take up less than 1.5% of the sample. Pooled mouse cutaneous lymph node cells were stained for CD4, CD8alpha, NKG2D, NKG2ACE and other markers, then sorted on a BD Influx. The material sequenced was CD4+ T cells sorted from a lymph node. The source is a C3H/HeJ mouse with alopecia areata. The strain carries MHC haplotype H2-k.

The sample holds a few counts of this clone. The gene names given are mouse names. Sequencing ends 4 residues short of the CDR3 end; the germline J gene provides the rest. The chain carries TRBV5 and TRBJ2-1, with 8 bases matching TRBD2. The trim removed 1 base at V and 6 bases at J, leaving 2 bases unmatched. This CDR3 is built from 14 residues. CDR1 is LGHNA, CDR2 YNLKQL, per germline (reference sequence). Partial CDR3 DNA: TGTGCCAGCAGCCAAGGGACTGGGAGTGCT. As protein: CASSQGTGSA. The whole CDR3 region reads CASSQGTGSAEQFF.

This clone was counted only a few times. Mouse germline and gene names are used. From the germline J gene comes the end of the CDR3, since the read stops 4 residues before it. At the DNA level, this CDR3 is encoded by other sequences in the same sample as well. The V and J genes are TRBV1 and TRBJ2-5; TRBD1 aligns across 8 bases. From germline, CDR1 is NSQYPW and CDR2 LRSPGD (reference sequence). CDR3 length: 14 amino acids. CDR3 sequence reads: CTCSATGGKDTQYF. CDR3 DNA, as far as it was read: TGCACCTGCAGTGCAACAGGGGGAAAAGAC.

This clone was observed many times. The gene symbols are mouse symbols. The DNA ends 4 residues before the CDR3 does, and the rest of the CDR3 is filled in from the germline J gene. The J gene is TRBJ2-2, the V gene TRBV17, with 7 bases fitting TRBD2. J was trimmed by 3 bases and V by 3 bases; bases with no gene match: 1. The CDR3 extends over 14 amino acids. Germline lookup yields CDR1 MNHDT and CDR2 YYDKIL. The CDR3 protein is CASSSGLDTGQLYF. CDR3 bases read: TGTGCTAGCAGTAGTGGACTGGACACCGGG.

About this clone: Genes here carry mouse names. The read is 4 residues too short to cover the CDR3 end, so that end is filled in from the germline J gene. V and J are TRBV5 and TRBJ2-2, with 7 nucleotides matching TRBD1. Germline loops: CDR1 LGHNA, CDR2 YNLKQL (reference sequence). This CDR3 contains 15 residues. The V segment lost 3 bases and the J segment 3 bases; nucleotides outside the gene matches: 4. The CDR3 sequence is CASSHPQGDTGQLYF. CDR3 DNA, as far as it was read: TGTGCCAGCAGCCACCCTCAGGGGGACACCGGG.

Comment on this clone: Gene names refer to mouse genes. The read gets to within 4 residues of the CDR3 end, and the germline J gene fills in the rest. This chain connects TRBV13-3 to TRBJ1-1; D ambiguous. The CDR3 length is 13 residues. The germline CDR1 and CDR2 sequences are NNHDY and SYVADS. V was trimmed by 0 bases and J by 4 bases, leaving 7 bases between them. The part of the CDR3 DNA that was read is TGTGCCAGCAGTGATGCAGGTGCCACA. Its protein product is CASSDAGAT. The full-length CDR3 reads as CASSDAGATEVFF.

With respect to this clone: Gene names denote mouse genes. The read terminates 4 residues ahead of where the CDR3 ends, so the germline J gene completes it. V is TRBV5 and J is TRBJ2-3, with D possibly being TRBD2 (7 bases). Germline lookup yields CDR1 LGHNA and CDR2 YNLKQL (reference sequence). The CDR3 runs to 16 residues. V dropped 0 bases and J dropped 1 base, with 11 bases sitting between them. The CDR3 spells CASSQDGGRGAETLYF. The sequenced part of the CDR3 DNA is TGTGCCAGCAGCCAAGATGGGGGGCGCGGTGCAGAA.

As regards this clone: Genes and germline come from the mouse. CDR3 sequence reads: CTCSLPSGLGGQDTQYF. The part of the CDR3 DNA that was read is TGCACCTGCAGTCTCCCCTCGGGACTGGGGGGCCAAGAC. V is TRBV1 and J is TRBJ2-5; 12 bases are a match to TRBD2. The read stops 4 residues short of the end of the CDR3; the missing end is completed from the germline J gene. From germline, CDR1 is NSQYPW and CDR2 LRSPGD (reference sequence). The J segment lost 2 bases and the V segment lost 5 bases, leaving 8 bases of the junction unmatched. This CDR3 comprises 17 residues. The full variable domain, completed using reference TRBV1 and TRBJ2-5, is VTLLEQNPRWRLVPRGQAVNLRCILKNSQYPWMSWYQQDLQKQLQWLFTLRSPGDKEVKSLPGADYLATRVTDTELRLQVANMSQGRTLYCTCSLPSGLGGQDTQYFGPGTRLLVL.

This clone was seen a few times. Mouse gene names and germline throughout. The CDR3 end is not reached by the read, which stops 4 residues before it; the germline J gene fills it in. This chain connects TRBV31 to TRBJ2-2; 10 nucleotides match TRBD1. With V trimmed by 3 bases and J by 1 base, 5 bases remained unmatched. Germline CDR1 GKSSPN, CDR2 SITVG. The CDR3 covers 16 residues. The sequenced part of the CDR3 DNA is TGTGCCTGGAGACACCGGGACAGGGGAAACACCGGG. Translating gives CAWRHRDRGNTG. The whole CDR3 region reads CAWRHRDRGNTGQLYF.

This clone was seen more than once but under ten times. Here the gene names and germline are mouse. The CDR3 end is not reached by the read, which stops 4 residues before it; the germline J gene fills it in. The J gene is TRBJ2-5, the V gene TRBV19; 8 nucleotides match TRBD1. CDR3 length equals 14 residues. Germline CDR1 and CDR2: FNHDT and SITEND (reference sequence). CDR3 sequence: CASSPKDRDDTQYF. The covered CDR3 bases are TGTGCCAGCAGTCCTAAGGACAGGGATGAC.

With respect to this clone: Mouse gene names apply. This same CDR3 is encoded by further DNA sequences in the sample. Incomplete CDR3 DNA: TGTGCCAGCAGTATAAGGACAGGGTATGCT. Protein product: CASSIRTGYA. The full CDR3 sequence reads CASSIRTGYAEQFF. This rearrangement joins TRBV19 to TRBJ2-1; 8 bases align to TRBD1. The CDR3 end falls 4 residues outside the read, so it is completed with the germline J gene. The junction had 1 base not matched to a gene; V was cut back by 1 base and J by 4 bases. The germline gives CDR1 FNHDT, CDR2 SITEND (reference sequence). The CDR3 is made up of 14 amino acids.

In its sample, this clone was seen a few times. Mouse gene names apply. The CDR3 end falls 4 residues outside the read, so it is completed with the germline J gene. V is TRBV1 and J is TRBJ2-1; the match to TRBD2 covers 13 bases. The CDR3 runs 14 residues. The germline CDR1 and CDR2 sequences are NSQYPW and LRSPGD (reference sequence). The CDR3 bases that were read are TGCACCTGCAGTGAGGACTGGGGGGGCACT. Translating gives CTCSEDWGGT. The complete CDR3 protein is CTCSEDWGGTEQFF.

As for this clone: Any gene name here is a mouse gene name. The read terminates 4 residues ahead of where the CDR3 ends, so the germline J gene completes it. The chain is built from TRBV1 and TRBJ2-1, with D tentatively TRBD1 (6 bases). With 1 base removed from V and 4 bases from J, the gap between germline ends came to 11 bases. The V gene's germline CDR1 is NSQYPW and CDR2 LRSPGD (reference sequence). This CDR3 is 15 amino acids long. CDR3 residues: CTCSAGGDKYAEQFF. The sequenced CDR3 bases are TGCACCTGCAGTGCAGGAGGGGACAAATATGCT.

This clone was found a few times. These gene names are mouse names. The read halts 4 residues ahead of the CDR3 end, with the missing end drawn from the germline J gene. The chain is built from TRBV13-1 and TRBJ1-2; TRBD1 might be the D (6 bases). With 3 bases removed from V and 3 bases from J, the gap between germline ends came to 9 bases. Per the germline V gene, CDR1 is NSHNY and CDR2 is SYGAGN. This CDR3 has 13 residues. CDR3 DNA (partial): TGTGCCAGCAGTGCAACAGGGTACTCC. This codes for CASSATGYS. The CDR3 reads in full as CASSATGYSDYTF.

This clone was found a few times. Gene names and germline match the mouse. The same CDR3 arises from other DNA sequences in this sample as well. The DNA read from the CDR3 is TGTGCCAGCAGTAGACTGGGGGGGCGCGACACCGGG. Its translation: CASSRLGGRDTG. The CDR3 as a whole reads CASSRLGGRDTGQLYF. The chain is built from TRBV19 and TRBJ2-2, with 12 bases matching TRBD2. The read gets to within 4 residues of the CDR3 end, and the germline J gene fills in the rest. Germline lookup yields CDR1 FNHDT and CDR2 SITEND (reference sequence). V lost 3 bases to trimming and J lost 3 bases; unmatched junction nucleotides: 3. The CDR3 sequence is 16 residues long.

This clone was counted a few times. The listed genes are named as in mouse. The CDR3 is cut off 3 residues early in the read; its end comes from the germline J gene. The sample contains more than one DNA sequence encoding this CDR3. The genes are TRBV1 and TRBJ1-6; D not certain. TRBJ1-6 qualifies as an ORF whose function is uncertain. Germline loops: CDR1 NSQYPW, CDR2 LRSPGD (reference sequence). The CDR3 is 14 residues long. Trimming stripped 0 bases from V and 3 bases from J, with 3 bases between. The CDR3 loop reads CTCSADGYNSPLYF. Partial CDR3 DNA: TGCACCTGCAGTGCAGATGGCTATAATTCGCCC.